These 10 T cell receptor beta chains originate from one sample sequenced in a study of blood T cell repertoires in COVID-19. Libraries were prepared by immunoSEQ multiplex PCR; TCRdb keeps only in-frame clonotypes and omits some of them. The profile shows 170,000 or so clones, around nine tenths of them singletons. Specimen: peripheral blood. These receptors all come from a man between 50 and 59 years old with acute or convalescent COVID-19.

The rearrangement joins TRBV7-2 to TRBJ2-5; 14 bases fit TRBD2. CDR3 length: 15 amino acids. The junction had 8 bases not matched to a gene; V was cut back by 6 bases and J by 8 bases. Germline V gene lookup returns CDR1 SGHTA and CDR2 FQGNSA. For the CDR3, the DNA is TGTGCCAGCAGTTCTCTAGGGACTAGCGGGGGTACCCAGTACTTC. Translating it yields CASSSLGTSGGTQYF.

The CDR3 loop reads CASSKGLNTGELFF. CDR3 sequence (DNA): TGCGCCAGCAGCAAGGGACTCAACACCGGGGAGCTGTTTTTT. The V call is TRBV5-1, the J call TRBJ2-2; D might be TRBD2 (6 bases). CDR1 is SGHRS and CDR2 is YFSETQ in the germline V gene. The length of the CDR3 is 14 residues. V lost 4 bases and J lost 2, with 9 bases in between.

V is TRBV28 and J is TRBJ2-2; D perhaps matches TRBD2 (5 bases). Trimming took 4 bases from V and 4 from J, leaving 19 bases between them. Germline CDR1 reads MDHEN; CDR2 reads SYDVKM. This CDR3 is built from 17 residues. CDR3 loop: CASSSPGVGAGTGELFF. CDR3 sequence (DNA): TGTGCCAGCAGTTCTCCGGGTGTCGGTGCGGGCACCGGGGAGCTGTTTTTT.

J is TRBJ2-4 and V is TRBV3-1 (or the pseudogene TRBV3-2), with TRBD1 identical over 8 bases. CDR3 length: 15 amino acids. V lost 6 bases and J lost 4; bases outside the gene matches: 8. CDR1 and CDR2 from the germline V gene are LGHDT and YNNKEL (reference sequence). The CDR3: CASSPQGAGKNIQYF. In nucleotides, the CDR3 is TGTGCCAGCAGTCCCCAGGGGGCAGGTAAAAACATTCAGTACTTC.

The chain carries TRBV5-4 and TRBJ2-1; D unresolved. The CDR3 runs 17 residues. The germline V gene has CDR1 SGHNT and CDR2 YYREEE (reference sequence). V was cut by 0 bases and J by 0 bases, with 13 bases left in between. CDR3 sequence: CASSLGVVRSSYNEQFF. Here the CDR3 DNA reads TGTGCCAGCAGCTTGGGGGTAGTGCGGAGCTCCTACAATGAGCAGTTCTTC.

The rearrangement uses TRBV15 and TRBJ2-1; no reliable D call. The CDR3 totals 12 residues. CDR1 and CDR2 (germline): LNHNV, YYDKDF (reference sequence). V lost 1 base, J lost 8 bases, and 6 bases lay in between. The CDR3 bases are TGTGCCACCAGCAGAGGAGTCGATGAGCAGTTCTTC. This encodes CATSRGVDEQFF.

The rearrangement uses TRBV7-8 and TRBJ1-3; maybe TRBD1 (6 bases). CDR1 and CDR2 from the germline V gene are SGHVS and FQNEAQ. The CDR3 consists of 17 residues. Trimming pared 5 bases from V and 0 bases from J, leaving 17 bases between. CDR3 in amino acids: CASSPNTGFLSGNTIYF. CDR3 coding DNA: TGTGCCAGCAGCCCCAACACAGGGTTTCTCTCTGGAAACACCATATATTTT.

The chain has TRBV7-6 and TRBJ1-2; the match to TRBD1 covers 9 bases. V dropped 4 bases and J dropped 8; count of bases not matched to a gene: 8. CDR1 and CDR2 (germline): SGHVS, FNYEAQ. The length of the CDR3 is 14 residues. CDR3 sequence (DNA): TGTGCCAGCAGCTCAAACAGGGGGCTCGAGGGCTACACCTTC. It encodes CASSSNRGLEGYTF.

This rearrangement joins TRBV5-1 to TRBJ2-1; TRBD1 agrees at 11 bases. This CDR3 contains 15 residues. Germline V CDR1 and CDR2: SGHRS, YFSETQ. V dropped 4 bases and J dropped 6; count of bases not matched to a gene: 6. CDR3 nucleotides: TGCGCCAGCAGCCCCGGGACAGGGGGAAGCAATGAGCAGTTCTTC. As protein: CASSPGTGGSNEQFF.

The genes are TRBV7-2 and TRBJ1-6, with D maybe TRBD1 (5 bases). Trimming pared 4 bases from V and 7 bases from J, leaving 11 bases between. Germline loops: CDR1 SGHTA, CDR2 FQGNSA. The CDR3 is 14 residues long. The CDR3 DNA is TGTGCCAGCAGCTCTTTGGGGGGGAATTCACCCCTCCACTTT. Its translation is CASSSLGGNSPLHF.